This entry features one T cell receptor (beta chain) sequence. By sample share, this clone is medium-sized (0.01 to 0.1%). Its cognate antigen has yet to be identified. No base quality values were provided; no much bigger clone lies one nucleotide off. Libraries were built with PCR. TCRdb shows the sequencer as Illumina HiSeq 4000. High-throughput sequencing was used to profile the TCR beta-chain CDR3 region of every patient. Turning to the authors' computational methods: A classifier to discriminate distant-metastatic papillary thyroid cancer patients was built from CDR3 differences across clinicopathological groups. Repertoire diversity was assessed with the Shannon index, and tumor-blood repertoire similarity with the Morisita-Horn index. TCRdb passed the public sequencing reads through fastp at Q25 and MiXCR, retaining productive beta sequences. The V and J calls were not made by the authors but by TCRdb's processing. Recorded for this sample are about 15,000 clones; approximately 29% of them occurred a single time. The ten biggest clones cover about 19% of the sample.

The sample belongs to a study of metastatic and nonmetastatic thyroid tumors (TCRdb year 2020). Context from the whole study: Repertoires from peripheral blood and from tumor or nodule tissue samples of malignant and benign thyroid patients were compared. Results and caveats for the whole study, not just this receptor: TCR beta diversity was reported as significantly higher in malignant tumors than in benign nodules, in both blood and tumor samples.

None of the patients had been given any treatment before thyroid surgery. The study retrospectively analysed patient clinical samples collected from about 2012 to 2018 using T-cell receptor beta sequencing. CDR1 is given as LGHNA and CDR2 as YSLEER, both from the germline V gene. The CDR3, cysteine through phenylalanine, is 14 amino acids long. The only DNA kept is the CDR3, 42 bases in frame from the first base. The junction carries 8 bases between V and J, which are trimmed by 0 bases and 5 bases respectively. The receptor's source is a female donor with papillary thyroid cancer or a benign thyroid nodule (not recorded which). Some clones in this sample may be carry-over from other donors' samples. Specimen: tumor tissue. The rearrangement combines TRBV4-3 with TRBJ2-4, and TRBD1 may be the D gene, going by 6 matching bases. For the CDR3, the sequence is CASSQDRQENIQYF. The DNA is TGCGCCAGCAGCCAAGACCGACAGGAAAACATTCAGTACTTC.